This T cell receptor (beta chain) was recorded in a study of blood T cells in healthy people across ages. A sample-barcoded 5' primer and a J-beta primer mix were used in a second PCR of roughly 7 to 11 cycles. Carrying 12 random nucleotides, a template-switch adaptor labeled each individual cDNA molecule. A single record per CDR3 protein comes from TCRdb applying MiXCR to the 5' RACE reads. The sample lists 850,000 or so distinct CDR3 sequences, 29% occurring once. There are 13 residues in the CDR3. V gave up 1 base and J gave up 2 bases, with 6 bases separating them. This clonotype appeared many times.

This sequence was found in a woman older than 75 in good health. The rearrangement links TRBV12-3 or TRBV12-4 to TRBJ2-7; D uncertain. Input material: blood. CDR3 coding DNA: TGTGCCAGCAGTTTAGAGGTGACCTACGAGCAGTACTTC. Its translation: CASSLEVTYEQYF.